The 2 T cell receptor beta chains below come from one sample, sequenced in a study of cytomegalovirus exposure and HLA in healthy donors. Primers for the PCR totalled 60 Vbeta and 13 Jbeta. The table came from immunoSEQ multiplex PCR; TCRdb's copy has only in-frame clones and leaves some out. The data contain approximately 160,000 clones, 77% of them singletons. The sample consisted of PBMCs. These receptors were obtained from a woman younger than 45 in good health and CMV-seropositive.

Relative to its sample, this clone is medium-sized. This chain links TRBV4-3 with TRBJ1-2, with D possibly being TRBD1 (5 bases). The length of the CDR3 is 16 residues. Germline V gives CDR1 LGHNA, CDR2 YSLEER. V gave up 0 bases and J gave up 5 bases, with 16 bases separating them. CDR3 region: CASSQDWGSGGYGYTF. CDR3 in DNA: TGCGCCAGCAGCCAAGATTGGGGTTCTGGGGGGTATGGCTACACCTTC.

In its sample, this clone was seen a few times. The genes are TRBV9 and TRBJ2-3; 11 nucleotides line up with TRBD2. Germline V gives CDR1 SGDLS, CDR2 YYNGEE. J gave up 2 bases and V 3 bases, and 5 bases lay outside the gene matches. The length of the CDR3 is 16 residues. This CDR3 is CASSAGLAGVTDTQYF. CDR3 nucleotide sequence: TGTGCCAGCAGCGCAGGACTAGCGGGCGTCACAGATACGCAGTATTTT.